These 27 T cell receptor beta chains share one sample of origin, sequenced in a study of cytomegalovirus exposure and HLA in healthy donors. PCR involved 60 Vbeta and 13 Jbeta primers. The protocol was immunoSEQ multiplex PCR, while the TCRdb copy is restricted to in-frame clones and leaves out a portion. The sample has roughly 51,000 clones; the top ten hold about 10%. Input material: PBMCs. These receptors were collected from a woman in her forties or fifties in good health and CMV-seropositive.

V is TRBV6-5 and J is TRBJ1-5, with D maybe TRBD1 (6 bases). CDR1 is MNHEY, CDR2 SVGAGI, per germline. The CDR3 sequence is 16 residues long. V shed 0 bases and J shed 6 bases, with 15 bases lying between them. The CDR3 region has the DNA TGTGCCAGCAGTTACTCGAAAGTCAGGGGATCTCAGCCCCAGCATTTT. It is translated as CASSYSKVRGSQPQHF.

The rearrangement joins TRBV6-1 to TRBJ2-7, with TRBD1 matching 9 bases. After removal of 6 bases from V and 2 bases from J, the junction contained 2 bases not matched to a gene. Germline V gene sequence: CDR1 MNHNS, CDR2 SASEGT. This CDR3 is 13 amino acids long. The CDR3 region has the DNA TGTGCCAGCAGGAACAGGGGGCCCTACGAGCAGTACTTC. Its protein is CASRNRGPYEQYF.

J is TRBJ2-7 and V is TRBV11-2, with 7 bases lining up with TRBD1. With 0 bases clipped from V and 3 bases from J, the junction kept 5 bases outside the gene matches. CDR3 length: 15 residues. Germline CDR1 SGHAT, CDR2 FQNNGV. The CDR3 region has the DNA TGTGCCAGCAGCTTAGATGGGACAGACGACTACGAGCAGTACTTC. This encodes CASSLDGTDDYEQYF.

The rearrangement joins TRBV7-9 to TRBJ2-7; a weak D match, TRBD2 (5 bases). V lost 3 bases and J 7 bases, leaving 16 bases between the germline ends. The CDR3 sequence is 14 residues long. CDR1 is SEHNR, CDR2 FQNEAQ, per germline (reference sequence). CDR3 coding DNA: TGTGCCAGCAGCTTGAAGAGGGTCCCACTAGAGCAGTACTTC. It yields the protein CASSLKRVPLEQYF.

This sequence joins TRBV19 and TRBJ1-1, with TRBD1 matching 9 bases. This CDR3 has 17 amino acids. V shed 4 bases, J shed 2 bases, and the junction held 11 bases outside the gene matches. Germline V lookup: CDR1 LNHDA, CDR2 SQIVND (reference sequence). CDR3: CASSRGDRAWENTEAFF. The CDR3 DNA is TGTGCCAGTAGTAGGGGGGACAGGGCCTGGGAAAACACTGAAGCTTTCTTT.

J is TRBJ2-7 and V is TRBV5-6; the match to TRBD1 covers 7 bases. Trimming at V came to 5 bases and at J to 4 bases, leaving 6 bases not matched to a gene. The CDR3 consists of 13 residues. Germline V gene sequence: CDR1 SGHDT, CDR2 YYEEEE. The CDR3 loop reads CASRIQGMYEQYF. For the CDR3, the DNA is TGTGCCAGCAGAATACAGGGGATGTACGAGCAGTACTTC.

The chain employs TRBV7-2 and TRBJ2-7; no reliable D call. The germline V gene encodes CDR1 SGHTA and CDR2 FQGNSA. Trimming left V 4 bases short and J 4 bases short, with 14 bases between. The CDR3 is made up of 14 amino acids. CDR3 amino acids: CASSSRTGAYEQYF. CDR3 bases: TGTGCCAGCAGCTCTCGCACGGGTGCATACGAGCAGTACTTC.

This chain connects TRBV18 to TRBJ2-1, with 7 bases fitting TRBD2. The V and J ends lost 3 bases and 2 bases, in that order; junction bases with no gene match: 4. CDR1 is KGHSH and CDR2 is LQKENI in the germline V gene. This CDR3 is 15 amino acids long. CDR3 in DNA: TGTGCCAGCTCACCTCGACGGGAGGCCTACAATGAGCAGTTCTTC. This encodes CASSPRREAYNEQFF.

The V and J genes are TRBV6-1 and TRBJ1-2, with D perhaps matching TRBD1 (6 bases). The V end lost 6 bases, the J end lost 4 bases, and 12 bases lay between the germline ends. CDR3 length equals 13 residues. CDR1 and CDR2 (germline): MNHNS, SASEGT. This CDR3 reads CASSDTGPYGYTF. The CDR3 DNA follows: TGTGCCAGCAGCGACACAGGGCCCTATGGCTACACCTTC.

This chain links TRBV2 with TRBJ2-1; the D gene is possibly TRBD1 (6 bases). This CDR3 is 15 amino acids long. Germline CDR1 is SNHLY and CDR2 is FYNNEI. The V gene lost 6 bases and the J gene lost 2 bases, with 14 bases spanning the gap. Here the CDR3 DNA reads TGTGCCAGCAGAGCTACAGGGATAACCTACAATGAGCAGTTCTTC. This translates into CASRATGITYNEQFF. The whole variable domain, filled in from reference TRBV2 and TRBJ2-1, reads EPEVTQTPSHQVTQMGQEVILRCVPISNHLYFYWYRQILGQKVEFLVSFYNNEISEKSEIFDDQFSVERPDGSNFTLKIRSTKLEDSAMYFCASRATGITYNEQFFGPGTRLTVL.

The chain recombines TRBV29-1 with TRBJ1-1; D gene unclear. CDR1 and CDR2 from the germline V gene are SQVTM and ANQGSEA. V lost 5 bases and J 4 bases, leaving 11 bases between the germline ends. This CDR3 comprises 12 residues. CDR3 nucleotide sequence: TGCAGCGTTTTAGGACTTACCACTGAAGCTTTCTTT. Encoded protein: CSVLGLTTEAFF.

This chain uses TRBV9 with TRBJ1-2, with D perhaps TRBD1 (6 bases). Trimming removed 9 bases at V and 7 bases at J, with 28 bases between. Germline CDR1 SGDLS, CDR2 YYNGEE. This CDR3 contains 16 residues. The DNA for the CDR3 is TGTGCCACAGGGGACACGGGACACCCTTCCCTGGGTGGCTACACCTTC. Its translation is CATGDTGHPSLGGYTF.

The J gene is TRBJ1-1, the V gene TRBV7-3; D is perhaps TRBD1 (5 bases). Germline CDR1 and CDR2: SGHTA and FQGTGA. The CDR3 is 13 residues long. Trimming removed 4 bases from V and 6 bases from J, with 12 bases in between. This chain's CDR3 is CASSYLQGAEAFF. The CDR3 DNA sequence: TGTGCCAGCAGCTATCTCCAGGGCGCTGAAGCTTTCTTT.

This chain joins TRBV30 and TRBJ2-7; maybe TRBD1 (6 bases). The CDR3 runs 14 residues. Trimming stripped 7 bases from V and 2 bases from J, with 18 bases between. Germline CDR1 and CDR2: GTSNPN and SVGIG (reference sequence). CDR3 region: CALSTGSSPYEQYF. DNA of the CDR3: TGTGCCTTGTCAACAGGGTCTTCCCCCTACGAGCAGTACTTC.

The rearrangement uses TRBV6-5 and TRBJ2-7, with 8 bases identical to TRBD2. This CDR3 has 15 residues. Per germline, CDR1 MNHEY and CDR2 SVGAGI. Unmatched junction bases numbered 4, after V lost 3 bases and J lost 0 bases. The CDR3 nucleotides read TGTGCCAGCAGTTATGGACTAGCTCCCTCCTACGAGCAGTACTTC. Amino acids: CASSYGLAPSYEQYF.

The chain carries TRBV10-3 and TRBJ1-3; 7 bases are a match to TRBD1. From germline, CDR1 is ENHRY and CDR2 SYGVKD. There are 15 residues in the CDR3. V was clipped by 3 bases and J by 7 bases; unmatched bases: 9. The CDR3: CAISEGDSRRNTIYF. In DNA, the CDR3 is TGTGCCATCAGTGAAGGGGACAGCAGAAGGAACACCATATATTTT.

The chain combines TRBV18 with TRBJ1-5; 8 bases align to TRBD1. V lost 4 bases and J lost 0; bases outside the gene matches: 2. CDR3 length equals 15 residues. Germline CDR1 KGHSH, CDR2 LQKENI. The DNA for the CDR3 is TGTGCCAGCTCACTTCAGGGGGCTAGCAATCAGCCCCAGCATTTT. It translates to CASSLQGASNQPQHF.

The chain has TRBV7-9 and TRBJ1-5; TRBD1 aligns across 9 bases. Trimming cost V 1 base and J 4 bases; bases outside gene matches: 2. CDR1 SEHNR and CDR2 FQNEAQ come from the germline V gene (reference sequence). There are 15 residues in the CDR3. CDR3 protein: CASSLVGTGNQPQHF. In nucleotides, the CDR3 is TGTGCCAGCAGCTTAGTCGGGACAGGGAATCAGCCCCAGCATTTT. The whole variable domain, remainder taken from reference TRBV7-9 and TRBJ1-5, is DTGVSQNPRHKITKRGQNVTFRCDPISEHNRLYWYRQTLGQGPEFLTYFQNEAQLEKSRLLSDRFSAERPKGSFSTLEIQRTEQGDSAMYLCASSLVGTGNQPQHFGDGTRLSIL.

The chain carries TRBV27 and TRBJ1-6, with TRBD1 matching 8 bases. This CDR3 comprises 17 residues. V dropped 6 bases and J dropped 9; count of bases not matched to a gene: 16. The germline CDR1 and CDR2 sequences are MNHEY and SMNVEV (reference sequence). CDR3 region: CASSRQRGQGASSPLHF. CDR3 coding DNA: TGTGCCAGCAGCCGTCAGAGAGGGCAGGGGGCGAGTTCACCCCTCCACTTT.

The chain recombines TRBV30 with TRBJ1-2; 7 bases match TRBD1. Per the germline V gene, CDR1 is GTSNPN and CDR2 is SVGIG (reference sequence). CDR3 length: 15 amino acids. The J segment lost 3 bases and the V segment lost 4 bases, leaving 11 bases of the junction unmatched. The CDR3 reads CAWIPPDRFHYGYTF. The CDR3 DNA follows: TGTGCCTGGATCCCCCCGGACAGGTTCCACTATGGCTACACCTTC. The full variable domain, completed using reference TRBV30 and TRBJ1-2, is SQTIHQWPATLVQPVGSPLSLECTVEGTSNPNLYWYRQAAGRGLQLLFYSVGIGQISSEVPQNLSASRPQDRQFILSSKKLLLSDSGFYLCAWIPPDRFHYGYTFGSGTRLTVV.

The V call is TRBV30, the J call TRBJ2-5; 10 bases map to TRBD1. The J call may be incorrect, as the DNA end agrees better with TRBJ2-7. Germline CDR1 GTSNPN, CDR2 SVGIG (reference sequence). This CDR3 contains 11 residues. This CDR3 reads CAWGTGDEQYF. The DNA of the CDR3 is TGTGCCTGGGGGACAGGGGACGAGCAGTACTTC.

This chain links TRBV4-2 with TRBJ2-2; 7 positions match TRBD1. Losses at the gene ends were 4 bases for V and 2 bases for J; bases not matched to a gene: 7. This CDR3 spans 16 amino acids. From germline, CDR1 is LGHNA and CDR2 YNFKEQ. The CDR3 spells CASSPSTGVNTGELFF. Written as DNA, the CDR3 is TGTGCCAGCAGCCCGAGTACAGGGGTCAACACCGGGGAGCTGTTTTTT.

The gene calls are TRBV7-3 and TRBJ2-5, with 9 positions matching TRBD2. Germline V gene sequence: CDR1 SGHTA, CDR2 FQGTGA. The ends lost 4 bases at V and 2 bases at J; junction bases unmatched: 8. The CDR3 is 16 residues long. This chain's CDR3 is CASSSGSAGGQETQYF. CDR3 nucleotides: TGTGCCAGCAGCTCCGGGTCAGCGGGGGGTCAAGAGACCCAGTACTTC. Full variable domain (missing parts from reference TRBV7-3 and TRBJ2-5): GAGVSQTPSNKVTEKGKYVELRCDPISGHTALYWYRQSLGQGPEFLIYFQGTGAADDSGLPNDRFFAVRPEGSVSTLKIQRTERGDSAVYLCASSSGSAGGQETQYFGPGTRLLVL.

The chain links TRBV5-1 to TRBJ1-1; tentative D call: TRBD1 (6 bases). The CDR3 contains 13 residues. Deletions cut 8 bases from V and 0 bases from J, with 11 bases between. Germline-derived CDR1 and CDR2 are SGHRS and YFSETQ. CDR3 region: CASSTGLNTEAFF. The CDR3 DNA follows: TGCGCCAGTAGTACAGGGCTGAACACTGAAGCTTTCTTT.

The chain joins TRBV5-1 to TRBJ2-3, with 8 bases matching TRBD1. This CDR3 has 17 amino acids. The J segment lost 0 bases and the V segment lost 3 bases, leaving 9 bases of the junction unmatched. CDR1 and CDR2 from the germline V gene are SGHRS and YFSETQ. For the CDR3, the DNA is TGCGCCAGCAGCTGGGCCGGGACAGGCACAAGCACAGATACGCAGTATTTT. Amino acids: CASSWAGTGTSTDTQYF.

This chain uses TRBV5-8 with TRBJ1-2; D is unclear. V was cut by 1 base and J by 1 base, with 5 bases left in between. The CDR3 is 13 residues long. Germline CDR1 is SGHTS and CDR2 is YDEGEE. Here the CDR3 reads CASSLLLNYGYTF. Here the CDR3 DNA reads TGTGCCAGCAGCTTGCTCCTTAACTATGGCTACACCTTC. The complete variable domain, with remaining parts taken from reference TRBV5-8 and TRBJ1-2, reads EAGVTQSPTHLIKTRGQQATLRCSPISGHTSVYWYQQALGLGLQFLLWYDEGEERNRGNFPPRFSGRQFPNYSSELNVNALELEDSALYLCASSLLLNYGYTFGSGTRLTVV.

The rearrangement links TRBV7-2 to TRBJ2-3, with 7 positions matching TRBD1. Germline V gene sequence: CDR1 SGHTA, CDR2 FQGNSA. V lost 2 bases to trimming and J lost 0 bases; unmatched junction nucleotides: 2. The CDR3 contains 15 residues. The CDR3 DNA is TGTGCCAGCAGCTTACAGGGGGTTAGCACAGATACGCAGTATTTT. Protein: CASSLQGVSTDTQYF.